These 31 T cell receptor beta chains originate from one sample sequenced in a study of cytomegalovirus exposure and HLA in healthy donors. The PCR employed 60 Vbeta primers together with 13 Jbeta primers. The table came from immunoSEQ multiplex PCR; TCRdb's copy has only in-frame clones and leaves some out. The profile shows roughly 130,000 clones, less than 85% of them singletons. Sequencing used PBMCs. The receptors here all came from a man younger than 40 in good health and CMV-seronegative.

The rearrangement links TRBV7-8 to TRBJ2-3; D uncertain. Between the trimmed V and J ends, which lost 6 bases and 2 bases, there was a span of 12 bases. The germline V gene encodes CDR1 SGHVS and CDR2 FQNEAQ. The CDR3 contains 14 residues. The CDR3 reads CASRLGPITDTQYF. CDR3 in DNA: TGTGCCAGCAGGCTGGGCCCGATCACAGATACGCAGTATTTT.

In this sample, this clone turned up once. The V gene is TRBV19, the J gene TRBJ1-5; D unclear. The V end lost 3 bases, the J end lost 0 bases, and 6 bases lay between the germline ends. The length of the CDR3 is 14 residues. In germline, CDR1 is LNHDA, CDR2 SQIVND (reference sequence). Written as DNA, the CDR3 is TGTGCCAGTAGTATCAGGTATAGCAATCAGCCCCAGCATTTT. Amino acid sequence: CASSIRYSNQPQHF.

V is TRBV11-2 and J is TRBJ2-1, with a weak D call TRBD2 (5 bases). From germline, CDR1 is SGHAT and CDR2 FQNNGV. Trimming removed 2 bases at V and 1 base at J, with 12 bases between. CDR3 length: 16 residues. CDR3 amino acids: CASSLRTRSSYNEQFF. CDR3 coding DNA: TGTGCCAGCAGCTTAAGAACTAGGTCATCCTACAATGAGCAGTTCTTC.

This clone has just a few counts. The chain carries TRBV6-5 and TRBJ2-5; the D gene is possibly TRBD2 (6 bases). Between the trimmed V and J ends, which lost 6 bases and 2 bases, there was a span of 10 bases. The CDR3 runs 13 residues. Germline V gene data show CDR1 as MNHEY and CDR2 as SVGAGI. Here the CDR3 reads CASSRGKQETQYF. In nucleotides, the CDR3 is TGTGCCAGCAGCCGGGGGAAACAAGAGACCCAGTACTTC.

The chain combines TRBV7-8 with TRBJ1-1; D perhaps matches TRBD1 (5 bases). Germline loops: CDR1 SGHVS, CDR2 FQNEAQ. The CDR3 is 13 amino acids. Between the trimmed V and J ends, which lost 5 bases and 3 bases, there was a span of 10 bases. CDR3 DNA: TGTGCCAGCAGCCCTCGGGGGGACACTGAAGCTTTCTTT. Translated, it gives CASSPRGDTEAFF.

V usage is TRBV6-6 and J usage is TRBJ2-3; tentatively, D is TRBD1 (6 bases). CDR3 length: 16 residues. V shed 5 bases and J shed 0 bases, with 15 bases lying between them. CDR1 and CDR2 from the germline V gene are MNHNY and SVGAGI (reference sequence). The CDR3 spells CASSHGTGLSTDTQYF. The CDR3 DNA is TGTGCCAGCAGTCACGGCACAGGGCTTAGCACAGATACGCAGTATTTT.

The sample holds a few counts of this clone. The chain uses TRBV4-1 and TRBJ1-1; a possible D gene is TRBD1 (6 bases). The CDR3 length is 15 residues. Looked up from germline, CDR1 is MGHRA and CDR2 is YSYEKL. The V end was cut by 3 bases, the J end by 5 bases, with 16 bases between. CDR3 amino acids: CASSHPSQGETEAFF. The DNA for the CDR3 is TGCGCCAGCAGCCACCCATCACAGGGAGAAACTGAAGCTTTCTTT.

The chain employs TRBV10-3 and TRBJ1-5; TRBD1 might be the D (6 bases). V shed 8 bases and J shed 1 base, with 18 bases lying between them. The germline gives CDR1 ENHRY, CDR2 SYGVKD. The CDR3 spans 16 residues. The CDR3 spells CAIGAVRDNSNQPQHF. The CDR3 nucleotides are TGTGCCATCGGAGCCGTCCGGGACAACAGCAATCAGCCCCAGCATTTT.

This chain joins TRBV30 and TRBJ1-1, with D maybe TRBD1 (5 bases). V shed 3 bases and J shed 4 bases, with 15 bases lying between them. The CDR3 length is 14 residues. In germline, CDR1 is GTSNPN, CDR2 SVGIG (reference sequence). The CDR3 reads CAWRAWGGPTEAFF. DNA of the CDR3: TGTGCCTGGAGAGCCTGGGGGGGACCCACTGAAGCTTTCTTT.

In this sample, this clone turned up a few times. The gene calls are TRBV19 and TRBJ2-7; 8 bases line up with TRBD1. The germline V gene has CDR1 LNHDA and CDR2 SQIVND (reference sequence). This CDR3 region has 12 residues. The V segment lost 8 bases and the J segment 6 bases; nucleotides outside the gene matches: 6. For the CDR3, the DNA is TGTGCCAGTGGACAGGGTCCAGGCGAGCAGTACTTC. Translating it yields CASGQGPGEQYF.

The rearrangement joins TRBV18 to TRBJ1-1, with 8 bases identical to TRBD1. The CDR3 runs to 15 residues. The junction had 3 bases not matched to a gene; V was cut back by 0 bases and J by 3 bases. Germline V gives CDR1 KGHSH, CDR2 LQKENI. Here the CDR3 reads CASSPPGQAYTEAFF. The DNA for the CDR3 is TGTGCCAGCTCACCACCGGGACAGGCCTACACTGAAGCTTTCTTT.

The CDR3 loop reads CASSQDHGGRQPQHF. CDR3 bases: TGCGCCAGCAGCCAAGATCACGGGGGACGTCAGCCCCAGCATTTT. The chain couples TRBV4-1 to TRBJ1-5; tentative D call: TRBD1 (5 bases). Germline loops: CDR1 MGHRA, CDR2 YSYEKL. This CDR3 region has 15 residues. Trimming took 0 bases from V and 6 from J, leaving 12 bases between them.

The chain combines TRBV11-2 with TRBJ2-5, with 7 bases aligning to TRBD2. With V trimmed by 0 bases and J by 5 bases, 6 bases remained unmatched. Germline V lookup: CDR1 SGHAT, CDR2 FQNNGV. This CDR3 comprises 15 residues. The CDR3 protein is CASSLEYNGRETQYF. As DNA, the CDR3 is TGTGCCAGCAGCTTAGAATATAACGGGAGGGAGACCCAGTACTTC. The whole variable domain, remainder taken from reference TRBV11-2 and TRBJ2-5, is EAGVAQSPRYKIIEKRQSVAFWCNPISGHATLYWYQQILGQGPKLLIQFQNNGVVDDSQLPKDRFSAERLKGVDSTLKIQPAKLEDSAVYLCASSLEYNGRETQYFGPGTRLLVL.

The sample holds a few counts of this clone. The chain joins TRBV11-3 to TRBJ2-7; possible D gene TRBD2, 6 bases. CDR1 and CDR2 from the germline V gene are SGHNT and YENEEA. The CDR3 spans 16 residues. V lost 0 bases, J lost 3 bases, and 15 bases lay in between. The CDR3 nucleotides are TGTGCCAGCAGCTTAGAGTCGCTAGCGTCCGGCTACGAGCAGTACTTC. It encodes CASSLESLASGYEQYF. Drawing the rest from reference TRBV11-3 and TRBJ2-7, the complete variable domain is EAGVVQSPRYKIIEKKQPVAFWCNPISGHNTLYWYLQNLGQGPELLIRYENEEAVDDSQLPKDRFSAERLKGVDSTLKIQPAELGDSAVYLCASSLESLASGYEQYFGPGTRLTVT.

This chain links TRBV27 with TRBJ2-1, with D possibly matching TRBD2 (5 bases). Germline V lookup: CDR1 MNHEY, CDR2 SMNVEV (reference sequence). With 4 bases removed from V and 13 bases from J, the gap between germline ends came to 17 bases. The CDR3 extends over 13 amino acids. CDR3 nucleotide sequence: TGTGCCAGCAGTTCTCCACCCACTAGTTATCAGTTCTTC. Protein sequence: CASSSPPTSYQFF.

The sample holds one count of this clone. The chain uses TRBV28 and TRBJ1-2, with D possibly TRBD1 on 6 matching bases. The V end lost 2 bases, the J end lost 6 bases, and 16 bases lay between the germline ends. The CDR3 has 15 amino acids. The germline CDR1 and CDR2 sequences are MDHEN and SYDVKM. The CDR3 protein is CASSLIRGGVDGYTF. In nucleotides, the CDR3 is TGTGCCAGCAGTTTAATAAGAGGGGGTGTAGATGGCTACACCTTC.

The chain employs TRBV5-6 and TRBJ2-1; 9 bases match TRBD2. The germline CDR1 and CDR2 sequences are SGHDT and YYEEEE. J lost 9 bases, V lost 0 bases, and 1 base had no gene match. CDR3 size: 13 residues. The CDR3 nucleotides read TGTGCCAGCAGCTTGGGGACTAGCGTTGAGCAGTTCTTC. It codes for CASSLGTSVEQFF.

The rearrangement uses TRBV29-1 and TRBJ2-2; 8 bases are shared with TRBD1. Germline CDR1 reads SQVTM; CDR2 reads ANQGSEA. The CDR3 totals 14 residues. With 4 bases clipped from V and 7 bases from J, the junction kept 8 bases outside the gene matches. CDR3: CSVGTTGVNGELFF. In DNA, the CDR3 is TGCAGCGTTGGGACGACAGGGGTCAACGGGGAGCTGTTTTTT.

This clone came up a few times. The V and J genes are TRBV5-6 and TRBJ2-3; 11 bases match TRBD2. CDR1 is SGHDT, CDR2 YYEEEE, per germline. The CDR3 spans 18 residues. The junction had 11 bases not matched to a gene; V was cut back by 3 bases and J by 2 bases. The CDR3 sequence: CASSWNPLAGGPTDTQYF. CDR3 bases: TGTGCCAGCAGCTGGAACCCCCTAGCGGGAGGACCCACAGATACGCAGTATTTT. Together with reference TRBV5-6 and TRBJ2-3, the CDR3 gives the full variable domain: DAGVTQSPTHLIKTRGQQVTLRCSPKSGHDTVSWYQQALGQGPQFIFQYYEEEERQRGNFPDRFSGHQFPNYSSELNVNALLLGDSALYLCASSWNPLAGGPTDTQYFGPGTRLTVL.

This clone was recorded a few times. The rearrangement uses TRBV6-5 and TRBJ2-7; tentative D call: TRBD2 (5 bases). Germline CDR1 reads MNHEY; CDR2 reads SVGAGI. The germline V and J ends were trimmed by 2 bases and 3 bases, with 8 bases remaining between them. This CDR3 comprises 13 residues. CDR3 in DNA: TGTGCCAGCAGTTACGACGGGAACTACGAGCAGTACTTC. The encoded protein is CASSYDGNYEQYF.

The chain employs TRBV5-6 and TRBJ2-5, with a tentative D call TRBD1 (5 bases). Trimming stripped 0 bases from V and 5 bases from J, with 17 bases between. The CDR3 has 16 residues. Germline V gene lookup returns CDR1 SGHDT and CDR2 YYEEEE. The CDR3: CASSLVAAVGRETQYF. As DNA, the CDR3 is TGTGCCAGCAGCTTGGTGGCGGCGGTGGGGCGGGAGACCCAGTACTTC.

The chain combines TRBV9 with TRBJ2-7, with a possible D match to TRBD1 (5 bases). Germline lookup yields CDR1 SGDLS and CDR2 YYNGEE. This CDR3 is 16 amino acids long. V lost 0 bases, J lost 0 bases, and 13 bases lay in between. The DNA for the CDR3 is TGTGCCAGCAGCGTAGCGGCAGGGCCGGGCTCCTACGAGCAGTACTTC. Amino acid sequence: CASSVAAGPGSYEQYF.

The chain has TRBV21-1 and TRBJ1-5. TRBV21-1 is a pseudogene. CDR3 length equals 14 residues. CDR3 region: CASSRGGGRWPQHF. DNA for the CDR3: TGTGCCAGCAGCCGCGGCGGGGGGCGGTGGCCCCAGCATTTT.

The CDR3 coding sequence is TGCAGCGTTGAAGACAGCTACAATGAGCAGTTCTTC. Translated: CSVEDSYNEQFF. The V gene is TRBV29-1, the J gene TRBJ2-1, with D unresolved. Germline V gene data show CDR1 as SQVTM and CDR2 as ANQGSEA. The CDR3 is 12 residues long. Trimming took 0 bases from V and 3 from J, leaving 3 bases between them.

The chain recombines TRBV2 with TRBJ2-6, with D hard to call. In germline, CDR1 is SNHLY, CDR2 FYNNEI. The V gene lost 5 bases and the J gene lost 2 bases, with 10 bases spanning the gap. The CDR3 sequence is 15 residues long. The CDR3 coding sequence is TGTGCCAGCAGTCCCGACATTCCTGGGGCCAACGTCCTGACTTTC. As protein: CASSPDIPGANVLTF.

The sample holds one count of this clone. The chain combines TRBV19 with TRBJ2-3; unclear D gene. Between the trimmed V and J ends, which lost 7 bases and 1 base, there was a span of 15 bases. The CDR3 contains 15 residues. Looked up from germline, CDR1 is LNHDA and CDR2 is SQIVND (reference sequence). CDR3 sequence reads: CASTWPRLRTDTQYF. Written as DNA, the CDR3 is TGTGCCAGTACCTGGCCTAGGTTGCGCACAGATACGCAGTATTTT.

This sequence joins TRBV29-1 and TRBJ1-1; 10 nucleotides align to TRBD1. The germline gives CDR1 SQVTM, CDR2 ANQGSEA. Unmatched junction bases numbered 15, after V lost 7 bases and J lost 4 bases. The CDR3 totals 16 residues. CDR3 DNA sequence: TGCAGCGGTGCCTTCGGGACAGGGGATTGGGCCACTGAAGCTTTCTTT. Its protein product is CSGAFGTGDWATEAFF.

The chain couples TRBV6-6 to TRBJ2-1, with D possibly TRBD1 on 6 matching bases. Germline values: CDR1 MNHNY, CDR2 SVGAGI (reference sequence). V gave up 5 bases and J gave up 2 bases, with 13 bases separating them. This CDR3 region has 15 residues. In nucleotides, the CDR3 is TGTGCCAGCAGTCCCGACAGGACCACCTACAATGAGCAGTTCTTC. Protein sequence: CASSPDRTTYNEQFF.

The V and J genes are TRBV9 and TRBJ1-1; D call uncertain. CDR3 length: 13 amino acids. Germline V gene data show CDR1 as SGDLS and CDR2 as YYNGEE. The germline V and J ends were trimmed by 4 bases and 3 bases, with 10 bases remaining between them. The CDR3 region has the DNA TGTGCCAGCAGCCCCCGACGGGACACTGAAGCTTTCTTT. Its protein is CASSPRRDTEAFF.

The CDR3 is CASSVAYSRASGNPLTYNEQFF. Here the CDR3 DNA reads TGTGCCAGCAGCGTAGCTTACTCTCGGGCTAGCGGGAATCCCCTCACCTACAATGAGCAGTTCTTC. The chain carries TRBV9 and TRBJ2-1; the match to TRBD2 covers 9 bases. Germline CDR1 and CDR2: SGDLS and YYNGEE. V shed 0 bases and J 2 bases; nucleotides not matched to a gene: 21. There are 22 residues in the CDR3.

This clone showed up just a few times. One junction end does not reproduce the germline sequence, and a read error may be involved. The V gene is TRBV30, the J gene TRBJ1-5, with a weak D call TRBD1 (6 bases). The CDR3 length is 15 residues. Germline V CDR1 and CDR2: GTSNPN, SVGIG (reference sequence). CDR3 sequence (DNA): TGTGCCTGGAGTGTCCTGGGGGCGAGCAATCAGCCCCAGAATTTT. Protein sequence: CAWSVLGASNQPQNF.